This T cell receptor beta chain was sequenced for a study of Ad26.COV2.S vaccination and SARS-CoV-2 variants. The wider study: Enrolled in COV1001, the donor was in the Ad26.COV2.S trial arm, which received the vaccine.

Treatment reported: 15 to 20 received Ad26.COV2.S at low or high dose, single or two shots; five or six received placebo; per-sample allocation not given. Samples were taken on day 63 after the first vaccine or placebo injection. Assay used: immunoSEQ multiplex PCR; TCRdb lists only in-frame clones, some missing. Of 350,000 to 600,000 clones detected, 80% to 90% appear once; the ten largest clones hold 1.7%. The receptor's source is a person between 18 and 60 years old who received the Ad26.COV2.S COVID-19 vaccine or a placebo. The sequenced sample was peripheral blood, obtained in a trial of Ad26.COV2.S vaccine versus placebo.

The CDR3 DNA is TGTGCCAGCAGTTTACAGCGAATCTATGGCTACACCTTC. Amino acid sequence: CASSLQRIYGYTF. The genes are TRBV28 and TRBJ1-2, with no clear D. Germline values: CDR1 MDHEN, CDR2 SYDVKM. The CDR3 is 13 amino acids. Trimming took off 2 bases at V and 4 bases at J, with 8 bases between the two ends.